The T cell receptor beta chain under discussion was sequenced for a study of CD8 T cells in ankylosing spondylitis. Findings of the study overall: Typical of ankylosing spondylitis blood, it appeared, was a TCR beta motif of eight highly homologous variants. Relatively scarce in peripheral blood, disease-linked clones were CD8+. Disease-linked clones were reportedly significantly enriched in matched ankylosing spondylitis synovial fluid. Certain motif variants had earlier been reported in reactive arthritis synovial fluid and blood.

The sample holds many counts of this clonotype. Its specificity is not known. TCRdb processed the 5' RACE reads anew with MiXCR; each CDR3 protein has one entry. This sample yields under 200,000 distinct CDR3 sequences, of which more than 9% are seen a single time; under 35% belongs to the top ten. The CDR3 runs to 18 residues. The germline gives CDR1 SGHRS, CDR2 YFSETQ. V lost 4 bases and J lost 6; bases outside the gene matches: 17. The V and J genes are TRBV5-1 and TRBJ2-3, with TRBD2 identical over 10 bases. The sequenced sample was blood, either unsorted or a sorted T cell fraction (not recorded which). The receptor was isolated from a male donor with ankylosing spondylitis or in good health (not recorded which). DNA for the CDR3: TGCGCCAGCAGCCCCATGACTAGCGGGTCAACCTTGTGGGATACGCAGTATTTT. Protein sequence: CASSPMTSGSTLWDTQYF.